This TCR beta chain was profiled in a study of graft-versus-host responses after intestinal transplantation. This clone was counted once. Produced via immunoSEQ multiplex PCR; TCRdb's table is partial and in-frame only. This repertoire shows roughly 40,000 clones, 90% to 95% found once; its top ten account for about 4.4%. This CDR3 is 15 amino acids long. The V gene's germline CDR1 is SGHVS and CDR2 FNYEAQ. Trimming at V came to 7 bases and at J to 0 bases, leaving 4 bases not matched to a gene. The receptor was derived from a human patient who received an intestinal transplant, so some T cells may come from the graft donor. This sequence joins TRBV7-6 and TRBJ2-7, with TRBD2 matching over 12 bases. The sample consisted of PBMCs, taken 524 days after transplant. The CDR3 region is CASTPTSGSSYEQYF. Here the CDR3 DNA reads TGTGCCAGCACCCCGACTAGCGGGAGCTCCTACGAGCAGTACTTC.